These T cell receptor beta chains were read from a single sample in a study of blood T cells in healthy people across ages. MiXCR, run by TCRdb on the 5' RACE reads, gives a single entry per CDR3 protein. The sample shows around 520,000 distinct CDR3 sequences, 27% of them seen only once. This sample was shared with a second study, whose subject was T cells of mothers and their children.

Sample: blood. All receptors come from a boy younger than 10 in good health. CDR3s include the opening cysteine and the closing phenylalanine or tryptophan. The D gene is left open where the match is weak. For some rows the clone size is stated as once, few or many, or as a class when expanded; others skip it.

few	.	TRBV24-1	TRBJ2-5	CATSETGHGETQYF	TGTGCCACCAGTGAGACAGGACACGGGGAGACCCAGTACTTC
few	TRBD2	TRBV7-2	TRBJ2-1	CASSPRREAETGQFF	TGTGCCAGCAGCCCACGGCGGGAGGCCGAAACGGGGCAGTTCTTC
few	TRBD1	TRBV10-3	TRBJ1-1	CAIRKGQGDTEAFF	TGTGCCATCAGGAAGGGACAGGGAGATACTGAAGCTTTCTTT
.	TRBD1	TRBV3-1	TRBJ1-1	CASSQESKGAPEAFF	TGTGCCAGCAGCCAAGAGTCGAAGGGGGCCCCTGAAGCTTTCTTT
few	TRBD2	TRBV7-2	TRBJ2-3	CASSLTSGRGADTQYF	TGTGCCAGCAGCTTAACTAGCGGGAGGGGCGCAGATACGCAGTATTTT
.	.	TRBV7-2	TRBJ1-1	CATNAGRHTEAFF	TGCGCCACCAACGCAGGACGGCACACTGAAGCTTTCTTT
.	.	TRBV30	TRBJ1-2	CAWSGTVGVYGYTF	TGTGCCTGGAGTGGGACAGTGGGGGTCTATGGCTACACCTTC
few	.	TRBV7-6	TRBJ1-1	CASSGRMNTEAFF	TGTGCCAGCAGCGGTCGGATGAACACTGAAGCTTTCTTT
few	.	TRBV15	TRBJ2-5	CATSRARGANRETQYF	TGTGCCACCAGCAGAGCCCGGGGAGCAAATCGAGAGACCCAGTACTTC
few	.	TRBV19	TRBJ2-3	CASSTSNGDTQYF	TGTGCCAGTAGTACTTCGAACGGAGATACGCAGTATTTT
.	.	TRBV29-1	TRBJ2-4	CSATDRTKNIQYF	TGCAGCGCCACAGACAGAACCAAAAACATTCAGTACTTC
.	TRBD2	TRBV2	TRBJ2-2	CASSGTSGIGELFF	TGTGCCAGCTCCGGGACTAGCGGTATCGGGGAGCTGTTTTTT
.	.	TRBV24-1	TRBJ2-2	CATSEYTGELFF	TGTGCCACCAGTGAATACACCGGGGAGCTGTTTTTT
.	TRBD1	TRBV7-2	TRBJ2-7	CASSRSPGTGYEQYF	TGTGCCAGCAGCCGATCACCCGGGACAGGCTACGAGCAGTACTTC
.	.	TRBV3-1	TRBJ2-1	CASSRRSFSYNEQFF	TGTGCCAGCAGCCGGAGAAGTTTCTCCTACAATGAGCAGTTCTTC
few	.	TRBV5-1	TRBJ1-1	CASKRDPNTEAFF	TGCGCCAGCAAGCGAGACCCGAACACTGAAGCTTTCTTT
.	.	TRBV12-3/TRBV12-4	TRBJ2-4	CASSLGVAKNIQYF	TGTGCCAGCAGTTTGGGGGTAGCCAAAAACATTCAGTACTTC
.	TRBD1	TRBV10-3	TRBJ2-6	CAISGTGPSSGANVLTF	TGTGCCATCAGTGGGACAGGGCCAAGCTCTGGGGCCAACGTCCTGACTTTC
few	TRBD1	TRBV20-1	TRBJ2-2	CSARGTGFIGELFF	TGCAGTGCTAGGGGGACAGGGTTTATCGGGGAGCTGTTTTTT
once	TRBD2	TRBV5-1	TRBJ2-5	CASSWTSGVQETQYF	TGCGCCAGCAGCTGGACTAGCGGGGTACAAGAGACCCAGTACTTC
few	TRBD1	TRBV5-1	TRBJ2-7	CASSTPGQASYEQYF	TGCGCCAGCAGCACGCCGGGACAGGCCTCCTACGAGCAGTACTTC
few	.	TRBV29-1	TRBJ1-4	CSAAIDEKLFF	TGCAGCGCCGCCATCGATGAAAAACTGTTTTTT
few	TRBD2	TRBV5-1	TRBJ2-3	CASSGGTSYIQDTQYF	TGCGCCAGCAGCGGGGGGACTAGCTACATCCAAGATACGCAGTATTTT
few	.	TRBV7-9	TRBJ1-4	CASSLVAPQGKLFF	TGTGCCAGCAGCTTAGTCGCGCCGCAGGGAAAACTGTTTTTT
.	.	TRBV5-6	TRBJ1-6	CASRPRRAGPNSPLHF	TGTGCCAGCAGGCCCCGACGTGCAGGGCCTAATTCACCCCTCCACTTT
.	TRBD1	TRBV5-5	TRBJ1-2	CASSRFRRGLANYGYTF	TGTGCCAGCAGCCGCTTCCGCAGGGGGCTAGCTAACTATGGCTACACCTTC
few	.	TRBV20-1	TRBJ1-3	CSAPDTGNTIYF	TGCAGTGCTCCCGACACCGGAAACACCATATATTTT
.	.	TRBV9	TRBJ2-1	CASSAGWAGDNEQFF	TGTGCCAGCAGCGCCGGTTGGGCAGGGGACAATGAGCAGTTCTTC
.	.	TRBV2	TRBJ1-2	CASSSGTYGYTF	TGTGCCAGCAGTTCAGGGACTTATGGCTACACCTTC
once	TRBD1	TRBV10-3	TRBJ1-5	CAISEGQGGNQPQHF	TGTGCCATCAGTGAGGGACAGGGGGGCAATCAGCCCCAGCATTTT
.	TRBD1	TRBV27	TRBJ1-2	CASGLQGAAMGYTF	TGTGCCAGCGGGCTACAGGGGGCCGCTATGGGCTACACCTTC
.	TRBD1	TRBV18	TRBJ2-3	CASSPVQGADTQYF	TGTGCCAGCTCACCGGTACAGGGGGCAGATACGCAGTATTTT
few	.	TRBV10-3	TRBJ2-7	CAMATGDAYEQYF	TGTGCCATGGCTACGGGGGACGCCTACGAGCAGTACTTC
.	.	TRBV4-3	TRBJ2-5	CASSQALAETQYF	TGCGCCAGCAGCCAAGCTCTAGCAGAGACCCAGTACTTC
few	TRBD1	TRBV12-3/TRBV12-4	TRBJ2-5	CASSFRGRFGETQYF	TGTGCCAGCAGTTTCAGGGGGCGATTCGGAGAGACCCAGTACTTC
few	.	TRBV18	TRBJ1-1	CASSPLYLRKNTEAFF	TGTGCCAGCTCACCACTTTATCTCAGAAAGAACACTGAAGCTTTCTTT
.	TRBD1	TRBV6-6	TRBJ1-2	CASSYSSVDRDNYGYTF	TGTGCCAGCAGTTACTCGTCTGTTGACAGGGATAACTATGGCTACACCTTC
.	.	TRBV5-1	TRBJ2-1	CASSLEFGGGEQFF	TGCGCCAGCAGCTTGGAATTTGGGGGTGGTGAGCAGTTCTTC
few	.	TRBV4-2	TRBJ1-2	CASSQEGGNYGYTF	TGTGCCAGCAGCCAAGAGGGCGGGAACTATGGCTACACCTTC
.	.	TRBV12-3/TRBV12-4	TRBJ2-4	CASSWGRNIQYF	TGTGCCAGCAGTTGGGGTAGGAACATTCAGTACTTC
.	TRBD1	TRBV27	TRBJ1-2	CASSLEGAQGYTF	TGTGCCAGCAGTTTAGAGGGGGCGCAAGGCTACACCTTC
many	TRBD2	TRBV10-3	TRBJ2-5	CAIRSGMETQYF	TGTGCCATCAGGAGCGGGATGGAGACCCAGTACTTC
many	.	TRBV29-1	TRBJ2-4	CSVVKKGGTHHRNIQYF	TGCAGCGTTGTTAAGAAGGGGGGAACCCATCACAGGAACATTCAGTACTTC
few	TRBD2	TRBV19	TRBJ2-1	CASSSGVGLAGKNEQFF	TGTGCCAGTAGTAGCGGGGTCGGACTAGCGGGAAAAAATGAGCAGTTCTTC
.	.	TRBV15	TRBJ2-5	CATSRDHSSEQYF	TGTGCCACCAGCAGAGATCACTCTTCGGAGCAGTACTTC